This T cell receptor (beta chain) was captured by sequencing in a study of regulatory T cells in long-lasting Graves disease. Arm-PCR of CDR3 regions and iRepertoire HTBI primers were the basis on which TCR beta libraries were built. Each CDR3 protein is one row after TCRdb ran MiXCR on the multiplex PCR reads. The sample records under 800,000 distinct CDR3 sequences, 16% being singletons. The CDR3 runs 16 residues. The V end was cut by 4 bases, the J end by 0 bases, with 16 bases between. Germline-derived CDR1 and CDR2 are SGHRS and YFSETQ. The time point denotes: newly diagnosed GD, antithyroid drugs for less than 3 months. Making the TCR library involved RNA that had been extracted from PBMCs. Study outcomes and limitations: Reduced TCR diversity was observed in persistent Graves' patients versus newly diagnosed patients.

A remark on this clonotype: Its specificity is not known.

These data also featured in a second study, about T cells in Graves' hyperthyroidism and ophthalmopathy. As that study records: HTBI primers were employed in a first-round RT-PCR of the TCR CDR3.

The sample here was peripheral blood mononuclear cells (PBMCs), taken at new diagnosis, from a patient treated with antithyroid drugs. The chain recombines TRBV5-1 with TRBJ1-1; possible D gene TRBD1, 5 bases. This TCR was recovered from a woman aged 30 to 39 with Graves disease. CDR3 residues: CASSPQTVVMNTEAFF. The CDR3 coding sequence is TGCGCCAGCAGCCCCCAGACAGTAGTCATGAACACTGAAGCTTTCTTT.